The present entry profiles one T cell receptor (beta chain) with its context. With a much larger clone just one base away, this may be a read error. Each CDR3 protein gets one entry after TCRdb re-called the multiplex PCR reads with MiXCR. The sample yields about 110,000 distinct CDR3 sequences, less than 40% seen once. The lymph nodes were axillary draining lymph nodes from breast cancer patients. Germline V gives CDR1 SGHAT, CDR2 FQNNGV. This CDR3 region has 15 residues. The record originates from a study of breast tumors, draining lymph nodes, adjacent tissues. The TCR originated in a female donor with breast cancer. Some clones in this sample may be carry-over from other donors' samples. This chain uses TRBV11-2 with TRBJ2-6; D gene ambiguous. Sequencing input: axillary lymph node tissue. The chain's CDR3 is CASSLAHSAANVLTF. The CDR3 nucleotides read TGTGCCAGCAGCTTAGCCCATTCTGCGGCCAACGTCCTGACTTTC.